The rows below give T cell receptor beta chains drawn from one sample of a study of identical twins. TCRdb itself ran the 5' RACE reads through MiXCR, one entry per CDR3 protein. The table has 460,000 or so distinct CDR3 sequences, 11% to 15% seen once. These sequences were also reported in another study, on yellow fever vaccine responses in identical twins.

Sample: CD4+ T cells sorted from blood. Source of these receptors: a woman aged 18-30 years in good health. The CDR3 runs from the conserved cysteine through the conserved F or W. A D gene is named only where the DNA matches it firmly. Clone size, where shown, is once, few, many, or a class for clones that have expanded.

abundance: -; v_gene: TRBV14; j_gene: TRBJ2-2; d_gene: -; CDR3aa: CASSPRGLQDTGELFF; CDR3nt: TGTGCCAGCAGCCCGAGAGGCCTCCAGGACACCGGGGAGCTGTTTTTT
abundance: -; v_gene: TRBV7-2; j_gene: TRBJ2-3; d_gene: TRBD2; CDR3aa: CASSFELAGQYF; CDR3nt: TGTGCCAGCAGCTTTGAATTAGCGGGGCAGTATTTT
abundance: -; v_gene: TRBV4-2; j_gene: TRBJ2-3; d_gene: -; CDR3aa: CASSQEIPQAPDTQYF; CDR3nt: TGTGCCAGCAGCCAAGAAATCCCTCAAGCGCCAGATACGCAGTATTTT
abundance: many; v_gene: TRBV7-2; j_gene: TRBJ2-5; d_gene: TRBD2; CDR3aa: CASSSSGGAVKTQYF; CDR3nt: TGTGCCAGCAGCTCGAGCGGGGGGGCCGTGAAGACCCAGTACTTC
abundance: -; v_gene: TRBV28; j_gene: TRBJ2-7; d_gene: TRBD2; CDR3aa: CASKEASGGLYEQYF; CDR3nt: TGTGCCAGCAAAGAGGCCAGCGGGGGTCTTTACGAGCAGTACTTC
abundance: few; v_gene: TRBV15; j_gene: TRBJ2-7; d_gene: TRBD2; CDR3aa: CATSRAVGTSGIGPYEQYF; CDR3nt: TGTGCCACCAGCAGAGCAGTCGGGACTAGCGGGATTGGGCCTTACGAGCAGTACTTC
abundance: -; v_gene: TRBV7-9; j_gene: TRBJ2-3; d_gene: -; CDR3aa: CASSLEGWTDTQYF; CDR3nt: TGTGCCAGCAGCTTAGAAGGTTGGACAGATACGCAGTATTTT
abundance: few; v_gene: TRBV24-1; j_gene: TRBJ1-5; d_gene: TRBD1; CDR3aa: CATSEDRGNQPQHF; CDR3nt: TGTGCCACCAGTGAGGACAGGGGCAATCAGCCCCAGCATTTT
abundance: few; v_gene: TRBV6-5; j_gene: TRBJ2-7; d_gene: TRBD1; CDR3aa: CASSLQGAGYEQYF; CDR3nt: TGTGCCAGCAGCTTACAGGGGGCAGGCTACGAGCAGTACTTC
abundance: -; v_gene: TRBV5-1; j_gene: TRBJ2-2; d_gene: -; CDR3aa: CASSLEGDTGELFF; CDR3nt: TGCGCCAGCAGCTTGGAGGGCGACACCGGGGAGCTGTTTTTT
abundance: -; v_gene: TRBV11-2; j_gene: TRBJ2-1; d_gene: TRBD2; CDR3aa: CASRSGLAVNEQFF; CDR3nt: TGTGCCAGTCGGTCGGGACTAGCGGTCAATGAGCAGTTCTTC
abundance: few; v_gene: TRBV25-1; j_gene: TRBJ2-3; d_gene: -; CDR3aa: CASSGNSWKQYF; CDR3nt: TGTGCCAGCAGTGGAAATAGTTGGAAGCAGTATTTT
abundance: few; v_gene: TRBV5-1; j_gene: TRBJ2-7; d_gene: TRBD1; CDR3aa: CASSRAGTGDNEQYF; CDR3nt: TGCGCCAGCAGCCGGGCCGGGACAGGGGATAACGAGCAGTACTTC
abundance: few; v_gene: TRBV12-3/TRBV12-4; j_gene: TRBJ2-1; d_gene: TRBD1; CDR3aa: CASSPTTGVGEQFF; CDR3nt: TGTGCCAGCAGTCCGACGACAGGGGTGGGTGAGCAGTTCTTC
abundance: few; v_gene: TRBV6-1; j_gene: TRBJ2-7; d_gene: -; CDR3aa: CASTDRISYEQYF; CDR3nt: TGTGCCAGCACCGACAGGATCTCCTACGAGCAGTACTTC
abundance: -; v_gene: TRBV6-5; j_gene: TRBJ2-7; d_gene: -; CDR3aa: CASSYRDEQYF; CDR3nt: TGTGCCAGCAGTTACCGGGACGAGCAGTACTTC
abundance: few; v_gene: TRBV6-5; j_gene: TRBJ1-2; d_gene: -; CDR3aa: CASAGVDYGYTF; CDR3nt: TGTGCCAGCGCCGGGGTCGACTATGGCTACACCTTC
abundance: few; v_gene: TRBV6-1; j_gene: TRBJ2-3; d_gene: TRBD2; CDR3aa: CASSPGTKADTQYF; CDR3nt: TGTGCCAGCAGTCCCGGGACTAAAGCAGATACGCAGTATTTT
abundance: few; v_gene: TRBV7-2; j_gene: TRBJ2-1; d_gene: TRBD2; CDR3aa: CASSSDSGRANNEQFF; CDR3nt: TGTGCCAGCAGCTCGGATAGCGGGAGGGCCAACAATGAGCAGTTCTTC
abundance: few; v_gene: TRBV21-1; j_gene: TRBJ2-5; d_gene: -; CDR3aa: CASSRQGAQETQYF; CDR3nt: TGTGCCAGCAGCAGACAGGGGGCGCAAGAGACCCAGTACTTC
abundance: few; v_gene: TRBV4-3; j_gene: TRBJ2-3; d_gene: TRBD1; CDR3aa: CASSQDLGQPHEYF; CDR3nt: TGCGCCAGCAGCCAAGACTTGGGACAGCCGCATGAGTATTTT
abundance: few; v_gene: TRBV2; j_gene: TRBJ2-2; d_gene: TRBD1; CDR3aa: CASGGQGNVGELFF; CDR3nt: TGTGCCAGCGGGGGACAGGGGAACGTCGGGGAGCTGTTTTTT
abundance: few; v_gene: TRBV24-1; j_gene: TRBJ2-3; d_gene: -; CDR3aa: CATAKEVGTDTQYF; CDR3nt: TGTGCCACGGCTAAAGAAGTCGGCACAGATACGCAGTATTTT
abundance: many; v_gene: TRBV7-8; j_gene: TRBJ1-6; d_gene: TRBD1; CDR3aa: CASSPNTGDSPLHF; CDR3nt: TGTGCCAGCAGCCCAAATACAGGGGATTCACCCCTCCACTTT
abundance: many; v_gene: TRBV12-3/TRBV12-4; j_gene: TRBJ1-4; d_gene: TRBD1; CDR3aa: CASSLSGTGDEKLFF; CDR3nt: TGTGCCAGCAGTCTCTCCGGGACAGGGGATGAAAAACTGTTTTTT
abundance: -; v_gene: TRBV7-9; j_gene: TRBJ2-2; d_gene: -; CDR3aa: CASSLAGWNTGELFF; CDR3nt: TGTGCCAGCAGCTTAGCGGGGTGGAACACCGGGGAGCTGTTTTTT
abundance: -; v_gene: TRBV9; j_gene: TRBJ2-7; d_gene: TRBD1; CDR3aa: CASSPRQGRSEQYF; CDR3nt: TGTGCCAGCAGCCCCCGACAGGGTCGGAGCGAGCAGTACTTC
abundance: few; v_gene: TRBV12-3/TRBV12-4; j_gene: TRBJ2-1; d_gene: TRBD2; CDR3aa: CASSPRTSGGLRSSYNEQFF; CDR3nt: TGTGCCAGCAGCCCACGGACTAGCGGGGGGCTCCGGAGCTCCTACAATGAGCAGTTCTTC
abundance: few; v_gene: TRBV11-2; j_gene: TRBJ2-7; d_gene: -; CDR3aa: CASSLRGSPSYEQYF; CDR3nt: TGTGCCAGCAGCTTACGGGGATCCCCCTCCTACGAGCAGTACTTC
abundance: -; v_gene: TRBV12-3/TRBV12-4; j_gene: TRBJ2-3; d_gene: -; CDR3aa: CAISTRRTQYF; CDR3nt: TGTGCCATCTCTACCAGGCGGACGCAGTATTTT
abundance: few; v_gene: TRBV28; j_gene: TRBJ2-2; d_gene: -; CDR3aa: CASTEGGISGELFF; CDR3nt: TGTGCCAGCACGGAAGGAGGGATCTCCGGGGAGCTGTTTTTT
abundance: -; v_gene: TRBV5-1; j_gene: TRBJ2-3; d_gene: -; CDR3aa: CASSPAVRSNTDTQYF; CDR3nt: TGCGCCAGCAGCCCCGCTGTAAGGAGTAACACAGATACGCAGTATTTT
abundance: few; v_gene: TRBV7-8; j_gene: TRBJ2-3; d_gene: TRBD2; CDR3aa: CASRTREFPDTQYF; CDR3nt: TGTGCCAGCCGGACGCGGGAGTTTCCAGATACGCAGTATTTT
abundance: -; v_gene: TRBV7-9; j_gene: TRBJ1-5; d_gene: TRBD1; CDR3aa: CASSSGQADSNQPQHF; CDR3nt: TGTGCCAGCAGCTCGGGACAGGCGGATAGCAATCAGCCCCAGCATTTT
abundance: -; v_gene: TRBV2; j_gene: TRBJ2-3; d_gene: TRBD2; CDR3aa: CASSETGTSGAGGDTQYF; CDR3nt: TGTGCCAGCAGTGAAACCGGGACTAGCGGGGCTGGAGGAGATACGCAGTATTTT
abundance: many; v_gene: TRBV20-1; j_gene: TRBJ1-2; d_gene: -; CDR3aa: CSARDNGYTF; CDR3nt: TGCAGTGCTAGAGATAATGGCTACACCTTC
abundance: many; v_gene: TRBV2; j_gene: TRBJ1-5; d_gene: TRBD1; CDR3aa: CASSAGQSNQPQHF; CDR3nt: TGTGCCAGCAGTGCGGGACAGTCCAATCAGCCCCAGCATTTT
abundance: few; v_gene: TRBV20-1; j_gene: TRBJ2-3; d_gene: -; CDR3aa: CSAIPTIRSTDTQYF; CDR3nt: TGCAGTGCTATTCCGACTATCAGAAGCACAGATACGCAGTATTTT
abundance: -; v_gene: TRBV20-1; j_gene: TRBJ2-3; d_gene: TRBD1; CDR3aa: CSVPGQGPSGAQYF; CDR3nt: TGCAGCGTCCCGGGACAGGGTCCCTCAGGGGCGCAGTATTTT
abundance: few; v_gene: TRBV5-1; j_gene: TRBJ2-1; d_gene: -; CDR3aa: CASSTGTASSYNEQFF; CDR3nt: TGCGCCAGCAGCACGGGGACCGCTAGCTCCTACAATGAGCAGTTCTTC
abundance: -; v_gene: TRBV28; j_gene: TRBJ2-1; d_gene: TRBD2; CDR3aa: CASSPTPAGADNEQFF; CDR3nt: TGTGCCAGCAGCCCCACCCCCGCGGGAGCGGACAATGAGCAGTTCTTC
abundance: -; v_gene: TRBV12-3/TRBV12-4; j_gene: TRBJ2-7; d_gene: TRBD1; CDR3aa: CASSRGQGGIYEQYF; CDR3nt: TGTGCCAGCAGCCGAGGACAGGGGGGAATTTACGAGCAGTACTTC
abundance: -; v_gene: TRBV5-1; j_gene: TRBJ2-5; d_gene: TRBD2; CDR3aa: CASSPFPYGAGGLQETQYF; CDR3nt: TGCGCCAGCAGCCCGTTCCCCTATGGAGCGGGGGGGCTCCAAGAGACCCAGTACTTC
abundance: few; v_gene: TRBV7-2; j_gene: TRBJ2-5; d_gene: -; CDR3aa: CASSLVSGAGETQYF; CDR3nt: TGTGCCAGCAGCTTAGTTTCGGGGGCCGGCGAGACCCAGTACTTC
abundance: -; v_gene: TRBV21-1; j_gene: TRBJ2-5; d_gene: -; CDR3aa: CASSKGGRLPYQETQYF; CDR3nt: TGTGCCAGCAGCAAAGGGGGGAGACTACCGTACCAAGAGACCCAGTACTTC
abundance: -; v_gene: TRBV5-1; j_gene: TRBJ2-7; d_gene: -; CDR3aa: CASSLLGTNEQYF; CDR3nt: TGCGCCAGCAGCTTGTTGGGAACCAACGAGCAGTACTTC
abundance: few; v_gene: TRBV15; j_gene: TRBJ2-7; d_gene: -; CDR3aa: CATSRDSPSRGRPVLTTYEQYF; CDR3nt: TGTGCCACCAGCAGAGATTCCCCCAGCAGGGGAAGACCAGTTCTAACTACCTACGAGCAGTACTTC
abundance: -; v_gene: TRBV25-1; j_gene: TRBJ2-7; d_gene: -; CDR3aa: CASSEYSAGMYEQYF; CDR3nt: TGTGCCAGCAGTGAATATTCGGCAGGAATGTACGAGCAGTACTTC
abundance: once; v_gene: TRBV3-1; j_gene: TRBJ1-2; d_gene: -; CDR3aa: CASSQTFPGRGYTF; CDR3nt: TGTGCCAGCAGCCAAACCTTTCCAGGCCGTGGCTACACCTTC
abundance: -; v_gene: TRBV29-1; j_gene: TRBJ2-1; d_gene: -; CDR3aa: CSVEEDRRYNEQFF; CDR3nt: TGCAGCGTTGAAGAGGACAGAAGATACAATGAGCAGTTCTTC
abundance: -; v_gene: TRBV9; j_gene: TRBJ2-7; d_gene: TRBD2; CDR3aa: CASSVATSGGPISYEQYF; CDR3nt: TGTGCCAGCAGCGTAGCTACTAGCGGGGGGCCTATCTCCTACGAGCAGTACTTC
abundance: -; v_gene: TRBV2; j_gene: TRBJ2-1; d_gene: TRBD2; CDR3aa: CASRERGGSYNEQFF; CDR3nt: TGTGCCAGCAGGGAGCGGGGGGGCTCCTACAATGAGCAGTTCTTC
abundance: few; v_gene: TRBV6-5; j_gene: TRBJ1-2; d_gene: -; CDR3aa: CASSYSQLNYGYTF; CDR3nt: TGTGCCAGCAGTTACTCGCAGCTTAACTATGGCTACACCTTC
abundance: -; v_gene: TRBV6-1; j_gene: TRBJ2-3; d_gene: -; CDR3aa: CASSKTASTDTQYF; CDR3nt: TGTGCCAGCAGTAAGACGGCTAGCACAGATACGCAGTATTTT
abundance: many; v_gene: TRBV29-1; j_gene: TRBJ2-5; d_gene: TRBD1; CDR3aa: CSVRTGQETQYF; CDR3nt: TGCAGCGTCCGGACAGGCCAAGAGACCCAGTACTTC
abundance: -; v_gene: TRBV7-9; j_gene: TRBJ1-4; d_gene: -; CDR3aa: CASSWRAANLEKLFF; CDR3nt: TGTGCCAGCAGCTGGAGGGCAGCCAATCTTGAAAAACTGTTTTTT
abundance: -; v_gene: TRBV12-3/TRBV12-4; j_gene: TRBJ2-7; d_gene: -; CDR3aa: CASSLAPGGGFSEQYF; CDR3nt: TGTGCCAGCAGTTTAGCGCCGGGGGGCGGTTTCAGCGAGCAGTACTTC
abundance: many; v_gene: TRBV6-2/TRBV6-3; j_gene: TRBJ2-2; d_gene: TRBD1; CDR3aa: CASSSGTVGPGELFF; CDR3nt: TGTGCCAGCAGTTCCGGGACAGTCGGTCCCGGGGAGCTGTTTTTT
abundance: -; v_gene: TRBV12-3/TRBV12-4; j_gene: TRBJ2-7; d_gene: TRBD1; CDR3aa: CASSGGTGLSYEQYF; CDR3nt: TGTGCCAGCAGTGGGGGGACAGGGCTTTCCTACGAGCAGTACTTC
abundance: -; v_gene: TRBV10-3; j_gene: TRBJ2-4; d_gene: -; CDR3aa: CAISARPTGKDNIQYF; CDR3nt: TGTGCCATCAGTGCCAGACCTACAGGGAAAGACAACATTCAGTACTTC